Listed below are T cell receptor beta chains from one sample, sequenced in a study of cytomegalovirus exposure and HLA in healthy donors. Profiling relied on immunoSEQ multiplex PCR, and the TCRdb table lists in-frame clones only, not all of them. Of about 90,000 clones in the sample, 62% are singletons; the top ten hold over 5%. Sample: PBMCs. These receptors were taken from a woman aged 25 to 39 in good health and CMV-seropositive. Each CDR3 is given without its conserved first and last residue. The order of the fields is CDR3 length, clone size, V gene, J gene, CDR3 protein. Not all rows give a size; the values are once, few, many and, for expanded clones, a class.

12	NA	TRBV29-1	TRBJ1-5	SVGGGTSNQPQH
10	NA	TRBV2	TRBJ2-3	ASNRLGDTQY
14	NA	TRBV27	TRBJ1-2	ASSLGPVGGSYGYT
14	few	TRBV6-4	TRBJ2-1	ASSDSGTGAYNEQF
14	NA	TRBV5-1	TRBJ2-1	ASSLALLAPYNEQF
13	few	TRBV15	TRBJ2-7	ATSRGQGASYEQY
14	once	TRBV5-1	TRBJ2-3	ASGDLADSLTDTQY
8	NA	TRBV28	TRBJ2-7	GRVSYEQY
12	NA	TRBV16	TRBJ1-1	ASSHRTGKTEAF
13	NA	TRBV27	TRBJ1-6	ASSLRDSRSSPLH
14	NA	TRBV5-1	TRBJ1-1	ASSTRGGGINTEAF
12	NA	TRBV10-3	TRBJ1-2	AIRETGYHYGYT
14	NA	TRBV5-5	TRBJ2-7	ASSPRTGGFSHEQY
12	NA	TRBV5-1	TRBJ2-3	ASSSGQGTDTQY
13	few	TRBV5-1	TRBJ2-1	ASSARGTDYNEQF
12	NA	TRBV7-3	TRBJ2-1	ASSFRGSYNEQF
11	few	TRBV5-3	TRBJ1-2	ARSPRTGGGYT
10	NA	TRBV7-9	TRBJ1-5	STSSPNQPQH
13	NA	TRBV7-8	TRBJ1-3	ASSPRGGSGNTIY
13	NA	TRBV5-1	TRBJ2-1	ASSSGPGGSGEQF
11	few	TRBV11-2	TRBJ2-1	ASSSNRLSEQF
15	many	TRBV12-5	TRBJ1-5	ASGLVGLDSLNQPQH
13	NA	TRBV9	TRBJ2-5	ASSGRAGEQETQY
12	once	TRBV5-1	TRBJ2-1	ASSLGQGVGEQF
15	NA	TRBV29-1	TRBJ2-1	SVGTSGGLSSYNEQF
10	NA	TRBV2	TRBJ1-5	ASSDRRLPQH
12	NA	TRBV29-1	TRBJ2-7	SVKGTGVTYEQY
11	few	TRBV18	TRBJ1-2	ASSPSQDRGYT
18	NA	TRBV5-1	TRBJ2-7	ASSNLGLATLLTYSYEQY
14	NA	TRBV18	TRBJ2-2	ASSPLGTKNTGELF
14	NA	TRBV19	TRBJ1-5	ASSIGGQGSNQPQH
13	few	TRBV6-1	TRBJ1-4	ASTTTGTGGKKLF